Listed here are 4 T cell receptor beta chains from one sample, sequenced in a study of vaccination and CD4 T cells after COVID-19. Cultured CD4+ T cell DNA underwent sequencing with the Oncomine TCR Beta short-read assay. A single record per CDR3 protein comes from TCRdb applying MiXCR to the PCR reads. The sample lists under 3,500 distinct CDR3 sequences, 27% occurring once. The treatment is: roughly 10-day PBMC culture with coronavirus spike peptide pools or control peptides (ViraFEST assay). Pre-COVID-19 pandemic sampling (2011-2018) yielded the unexposed donor's CD4+ T cells. These TCRs are of unknown antigen specificity. Sample: CD4+ T cells from blood, cultured in vitro. Receptors originate from a human donor in good health.

This clonotype was counted a single time. The chain has TRBV5-1 and TRBJ2-5; D gene uncertain. Germline CDR1 and CDR2: SGHRS and YFSETQ. The V end lost 0 bases, the J end lost 4 bases, and 1 base lay between the germline ends. The CDR3 is 11 amino acids. CDR3 nucleotides: TGCGCCAGCAGCTTGGCAGAGACCCAGTACTTC. Amino acid sequence: CASSLAETQYF.

This clonotype has just a few counts. The chain employs TRBV10-3 and TRBJ2-5; D is undetermined. The CDR3 length is 13 residues. Trimming removed 10 bases from V and 5 bases from J, with 17 bases in between. CDR1 ENHRY and CDR2 SYGVKD come from the germline V gene. CDR3 loop: CATSLPGAETQYF. CDR3 in DNA: TGTGCCACTTCCCTGCCCGGTGCGGAGACCCAGTACTTC.

The chain uses TRBV2 and TRBJ2-5; D tentatively fits TRBD1 or TRBD2 (5 bases each). The length of the CDR3 is 14 residues. Germline V CDR1 and CDR2: SNHLY, FYNNEI. V was clipped by 3 bases and J by 2 bases, with 10 bases between them. The CDR3: CASSDGREQETQYF. The DNA of the CDR3 is TGTGCCAGCAGTGACGGCAGGGAGCAAGAGACCCAGTACTTC.

The chain links TRBV6-1 to TRBJ1-4; 9 bases fit TRBD1. From germline, CDR1 is MNHNS and CDR2 SASEGT. CDR3 length: 14 amino acids. J was trimmed by 6 bases and V by 6 bases; bases with no gene match: 5. This CDR3 reads CASRTDRGDEKLFF. The CDR3, as DNA: TGTGCCAGCAGGACCGACAGGGGGGATGAAAAACTGTTTTTT.